Presented here are 18 T cell receptor beta chains from one specimen sequenced in a study of T cell responses to AZD1222 COVID-19 vaccine. Profiling relied on immunoSEQ multiplex PCR, and the TCRdb table lists in-frame clones only, not all of them. The sample carries 150,000 or so clones, 94% recorded once. The sequences come from peripheral blood, collected on day 0 of AZD1222 vaccination. These receptors came from an adult in good health.

The DNA for the CDR3 is TGTGCCAGCAGCGCTTACCAGGGACAGGCGGAAACTTTCTTT. Translation: CASSAYQGQAETFF. The chain carries TRBV9 and TRBJ1-1, with 8 bases fitting TRBD1. The V gene end was trimmed by 3 bases and the J gene end by 12 bases; junction bases not matched to a gene: 13. Germline V gene data show CDR1 as SGDLS and CDR2 as YYNGEE. The CDR3 has 14 amino acids. Full variable domain (rest looked up from reference TRBV9 and TRBJ1-1): DSGVTQTPKHLITATGQRVTLRCSPRSGDLSVYWYQQSLDQGLQFLIQYYNGEERAKGNILERFSAQQFPDLHSELNLSSLELGDSALYFCASSAYQGQAETFFGQGTRLTVV.

The chain has TRBV3-1 (or the pseudogene TRBV3-2) and TRBJ2-2, with 7 bases lining up with TRBD1. Germline assignment: CDR1 LGHDT and CDR2 YNNKEL (reference sequence). The CDR3 is 18 residues long. Trimming at V came to 0 bases and at J to 9 bases, leaving 16 bases not matched to a gene. The CDR3 sequence is CASSQDARDSPTGRELFF. The CDR3 DNA reads TGTGCCAGCAGCCAAGATGCCCGGGACAGTCCCACCGGTAGGGAGCTGTTTTTT.

The chain combines TRBV27 with TRBJ1-1; D is perhaps TRBD1 (5 bases). Trimming took off 8 bases at V and 4 bases at J, with 17 bases between the two ends. Looked up from germline, CDR1 is MNHEY and CDR2 is SMNVEV (reference sequence). The CDR3 spans 14 residues. As DNA, the CDR3 is TGTGCCAGCTGGAAAGGCTCGAGGGGCACTGAAGCTTTCTTT. This gives the protein CASWKGSRGTEAFF.

This sequence joins TRBV27 and TRBJ1-5; no definite D call. V was trimmed by 5 bases and J by 0 bases, leaving 8 bases between them. Germline values: CDR1 MNHEY, CDR2 SMNVEV (reference sequence). The CDR3 spans 14 residues. For the CDR3, the DNA is TGTGCCAGCAGTCTAACGTATAGCAATCAGCCCCAGCATTTT. Its translation: CASSLTYSNQPQHF.

The rearrangement joins TRBV6-1 to TRBJ1-5; 8 bases fit TRBD1. The V gene end was trimmed by 2 bases and the J gene end by 8 bases; junction bases not matched to a gene: 8. CDR1 is MNHNS, CDR2 SASEGT, per germline. The CDR3 extends over 15 amino acids. As DNA, the CDR3 is TGTGCCAGCAGTGAATCACGGACAGGGAGGGAGCCCCAGCATTTT. This codes for CASSESRTGREPQHF.

The rearrangement uses TRBV7-3 and TRBJ2-1, with 10 bases matching TRBD2. Germline V gene sequence: CDR1 SGHTA, CDR2 FQGTGA. The junction had 8 bases not matched to a gene; V was cut back by 5 bases and J by 7 bases. The CDR3 consists of 15 residues. The CDR3 bases are TGTGCCAGCAGCCGTCTAGCGGGAGTTGATAATGAGCAGTTCTTC. It translates to CASSRLAGVDNEQFF.

The chain uses TRBV20-1 and TRBJ2-1; D gene ambiguous. Germline assignment: CDR1 DFQATT and CDR2 SNEGSKA (reference sequence). This CDR3 comprises 11 residues. The ends were cut back, 2 bases at V and 6 bases at J, with 5 bases in the middle. The CDR3 DNA reads as TGCAGTGCTAGAAGGTCCAATGAGCAGTTCTTC. Residues: CSARRSNEQFF.

The chain employs TRBV7-9 and TRBJ2-7; no clear D gene. Trimming shortened V by 8 bases and J by 11 bases, and 16 bases separated the two germline ends. CDR3 length: 11 residues. The germline gives CDR1 SEHNR, CDR2 FQNEAQ (reference sequence). CDR3 region: CASANSGSEYF. The CDR3 nucleotides are TGTGCCAGCGCTAATTCCGGGTCAGAGTACTTC.

This clone was counted once. As DNA, the CDR3 is TGTGCCTGGAGGTGGGGGAGCGGCTACGAGCAGTACTTC. Translated: CAWRWGSGYEQYF. The chain joins TRBV30 to TRBJ2-7; D possibly matches TRBD1 or TRBD2 (5 bases each). From germline, CDR1 is GTSNPN and CDR2 SVGIG (reference sequence). V was trimmed by 3 bases and J by 3 bases, leaving 12 bases between them. The CDR3 has 13 amino acids. Full variable domain (missing parts from reference TRBV30 and TRBJ2-7): SQTIHQWPATLVQPVGSPLSLECTVEGTSNPNLYWYRQAAGRGLQLLFYSVGIGQISSEVPQNLSASRPQDRQFILSSKKLLLSDSGFYLCAWRWGSGYEQYFGPGTRLTVT.

The chain has TRBV20-1 and TRBJ1-5; no clear D gene. With 3 bases removed from V and 7 bases from J, the gap between germline ends came to 16 bases. The CDR3 sequence is 14 residues long. Germline V gene data show CDR1 as DFQATT and CDR2 as SNEGSKA (reference sequence). CDR3 bases: TGCAGTGCTAGTAGTGGCCCCGCACGACAGCCCCAGCATTTT. Encoded protein: CSASSGPARQPQHF.

The chain uses TRBV6-5 and TRBJ2-3; TRBD2 matches at 10 bases. J was trimmed by 6 bases and V by 5 bases; bases with no gene match: 5. There are 14 residues in the CDR3. Germline-derived CDR1 and CDR2 are MNHEY and SVGAGI. CDR3 in DNA: TGTGCCAGCAGTACTAGCGGGATTAAGGATACGCAGTATTTT. Translation gives CASSTSGIKDTQYF.

This clone was found once. J is TRBJ1-1 and V is TRBV27, with a tentative D call TRBD1 (5 bases). This CDR3 comprises 12 residues. Germline values: CDR1 MNHEY, CDR2 SMNVEV (reference sequence). Between the trimmed V and J ends, which lost 11 bases and 4 bases, there was a span of 14 bases. The CDR3 spells CASSGVSTEAFF. Written as DNA, the CDR3 is TGTGCCTCATCGGGGGTGAGCACTGAAGCTTTCTTT.

This sequence joins TRBV5-1 and TRBJ2-7, with TRBD2 identical over 15 bases. Germline V CDR1 and CDR2: SGHRS, YFSETQ. This CDR3 is built from 16 residues. V dropped 3 bases and J dropped 4; count of bases not matched to a gene: 5. CDR3 loop: CASSSGLAGGRYEQYF. The CDR3 DNA sequence: TGCGCCAGCAGCTCGGGACTAGCGGGAGGTCGGTACGAGCAGTACTTC.

The chain has TRBV30 and TRBJ1-5; D uncertain. The germline V gene encodes CDR1 GTSNPN and CDR2 SVGIG (reference sequence). V was trimmed by 2 bases and J by 2 bases, leaving 7 bases between them. CDR3 size: 13 residues. The CDR3 loop is CAWSLAGNQPQHF. In DNA, the CDR3 is TGTGCCTGGAGTTTGGCAGGCAATCAGCCCCAGCATTTT.

The CDR3 is CASSLNRGGGNGQPQHF. DNA of the CDR3: TGTGCCAGCTCACTGAACAGGGGCGGGGGTAATGGTCAGCCCCAGCATTTT. The chain employs TRBV18 and TRBJ1-5, with 7 bases aligning to TRBD1. V lost 4 bases and J lost 6; bases outside the gene matches: 15. Germline V gene sequence: CDR1 KGHSH, CDR2 LQKENI. This CDR3 comprises 17 residues.

The V gene is TRBV7-9, the J gene TRBJ1-1, with a possible D match to TRBD1 (5 bases). The CDR3 has 12 amino acids. Trimming took 6 bases from V and 5 from J, leaving 10 bases between them. Per germline, CDR1 SEHNR and CDR2 FQNEAQ (reference sequence). The CDR3 sequence: CASRGEGTEAFF. In nucleotides, the CDR3 is TGTGCCAGCAGGGGGGAGGGAACTGAAGCTTTCTTT. Complete variable domain (other parts from reference TRBV7-9 and TRBJ1-1): DTGVSQNPRHKITKRGQNVTFRCDPISEHNRLYWYRQTLGQGPEFLTYFQNEAQLEKSRLLSDRFSAERPKGSFSTLEIQRTEQGDSAMYLCASRGEGTEAFFGQGTRLTVV.

V is TRBV10-3 and J is TRBJ2-3, with D maybe TRBD1 (6 bases). V lost 8 bases, J lost 1 base, and 10 bases lay in between. The CDR3 spans 13 residues. Germline V CDR1 and CDR2: ENHRY, SYGVKD. The CDR3 DNA is TGTGCCATCCTCAAGGGGGGCACAGATACGCAGTATTTT. Protein sequence: CAILKGGTDTQYF.

The J gene is TRBJ2-7, the V gene TRBV5-1, with D perhaps TRBD1 (6 bases). CDR1 SGHRS and CDR2 YFSETQ come from the germline V gene. This CDR3 has 14 residues. Trimming pared 4 bases from V and 5 bases from J, leaving 16 bases between. The DNA of the CDR3 is TGCGCCAGCAGCGTCGACAGGTATGTCAACGAGCAGTACTTC. This translates into CASSVDRYVNEQYF.